These 30 T cell receptor beta chains were sequenced from one sample in a study of cytomegalovirus exposure and HLA in healthy donors. Vbeta (60) and Jbeta (13) primers were used in the PCR. Only in-frame clones appear in the TCRdb table, and some are missing; sequencing was by immunoSEQ multiplex PCR. The sample holds about 150,000 clones, approximately 71% seen once. Sequenced sample: PBMCs. These receptor sequences come from a man aged 30-40 years in good health and CMV-seropositive.

The V gene is TRBV6-5, the J gene TRBJ1-5, with D perhaps TRBD1 (6 bases). Trimming took 0 bases from V and 4 from J, leaving 10 bases between them. Per germline, CDR1 MNHEY and CDR2 SVGAGI. The CDR3 totals 15 residues. CDR3 coding DNA: TGTGCCAGCAGTTACTCAAGGGACAAAAATCAGCCCCAGCATTTT. This encodes CASSYSRDKNQPQHF.

The chain joins TRBV2 to TRBJ2-7; D is undetermined. The germline V gene has CDR1 SNHLY and CDR2 FYNNEI. The V end was cut by 4 bases, the J end by 3 bases, with 10 bases between. The length of the CDR3 is 13 residues. The CDR3 nucleotides are TGTGCCAGCAGTGTACGGTATATCTACGAGCAGTACTTC. It encodes CASSVRYIYEQYF.

This clone was seen just once. The chain employs TRBV7-9 and TRBJ2-7, with a tentative D call TRBD2 (7 bases). The CDR3 length is 13 residues. Germline V gene lookup returns CDR1 SEHNR and CDR2 FQNEAQ (reference sequence). CDR3 amino acids: CATREGGSHEQYF. CDR3 sequence (DNA): TGTGCTACCCGAGAGGGGGGGTCCCACGAGCAGTACTTC.

This clone was detected only a few times. The J gene is TRBJ1-4, the V gene TRBV5-5; weak D call: TRBD1 (5 bases). The CDR3 totals 11 residues. Germline V gene sequence: CDR1 SGHKS, CDR2 YYEKEE (reference sequence). V was clipped by 4 bases and J by 14 bases, with 12 bases between them. The chain's CDR3 is CASSAGGGLFF. The CDR3 bases are TGTGCCAGCAGCGCCGGGGGGGGGCTGTTTTTT.

The sample holds one count of this clone. The chain employs TRBV2 and TRBJ1-2, with TRBD1 matching 7 bases. CDR1 and CDR2 (germline): SNHLY, FYNNEI. The V and J ends lost 2 bases and 8 bases, in that order; junction bases with no gene match: 14. The CDR3 sequence is 16 residues long. CDR3 sequence: CASSELDTGTAMGYTF. CDR3 bases: TGTGCCAGCAGTGAATTGGACACCGGGACAGCAATGGGCTACACCTTC.

The chain uses TRBV2 and TRBJ1-5; tentatively, D is TRBD1 (6 bases). The germline V and J ends were trimmed by 2 bases and 3 bases, with 11 bases remaining between them. CDR1 and CDR2 from the germline V gene are SNHLY and FYNNEI. The CDR3 loop spans 15 amino acids. In DNA form, the CDR3 reads TGTGCCAGCAGTGAAAACAGGGAGCCCAATCAGCCCCAGCATTTT. Its translation is CASSENREPNQPQHF.

The chain links TRBV28 to TRBJ2-7; 7 nucleotides match TRBD2. Per germline, CDR1 MDHEN and CDR2 SYDVKM. With 4 bases clipped from V and 5 bases from J, the junction kept 8 bases outside the gene matches. The CDR3 runs to 14 residues. CDR3 loop: CASSSDSGVDEQYF. In DNA, the CDR3 is TGTGCCAGCAGTTCTGACAGCGGGGTCGACGAGCAGTACTTC.

The table lists this clone with a few counts. The rearrangement uses TRBV7-8 and TRBJ2-5; TRBD2 agrees at 9 bases. V was pared by 1 base and J by 5 bases, with 8 bases of the junction left unmatched. CDR3 size: 16 residues. Germline V CDR1 and CDR2: SGHVS, FQNEAQ. The CDR3 nucleotides are TGTGCCAGCAGCTTAGGGTCTAGCGGGGTATTCGAGACCCAGTACTTC. This gives the protein CASSLGSSGVFETQYF.

The chain uses TRBV10-2 and TRBJ2-5; 13 bases agree with TRBD2. V was clipped by 3 bases and J by 3 bases; unmatched bases: 1. Per germline, CDR1 WSHSY and CDR2 SAAADI. This CDR3 comprises 15 residues. CDR3 in amino acids: CASSDGLAGEETQYF. The CDR3 DNA reads as TGCGCCAGCAGTGACGGACTAGCGGGAGAAGAGACCCAGTACTTC.

The V call is TRBV11-2, the J call TRBJ1-4; the match to TRBD1 covers 8 bases. J gave up 10 bases and V 5 bases, and 12 bases lay outside the gene matches. CDR3 size: 15 residues. Per the germline V gene, CDR1 is SGHAT and CDR2 is FQNNGV. DNA of the CDR3: TGTGCCAGCAGCGCACCCACAGGGGGGCAAAGAAAACTGTTTTTT. This gives the protein CASSAPTGGQRKLFF.

The J gene is TRBJ1-1, the V gene TRBV28; D may be TRBD1 (6 bases). The V gene's germline CDR1 is MDHEN and CDR2 SYDVKM. The V end lost 2 bases, the J end lost 0 bases, and 7 bases lay between the germline ends. There are 14 residues in the CDR3. CDR3 in amino acids: CASSLQGLNTEAFF. DNA for the CDR3: TGTGCCAGCAGTTTACAGGGGTTGAACACTGAAGCTTTCTTT.

The chain is built from TRBV19 and TRBJ2-5, with 12 bases matching TRBD2. The junction had 12 bases not matched to a gene; V was cut back by 5 bases and J by 5 bases. This CDR3 spans 17 amino acids. Germline loops: CDR1 LNHDA, CDR2 SQIVND (reference sequence). The CDR3 reads CASSLWETSGSMETQYF. The CDR3 DNA is TGTGCCAGTAGTCTATGGGAGACTAGCGGGAGTATGGAGACCCAGTACTTC.

The chain couples TRBV30 to TRBJ2-3; 13 positions agree with TRBD2. The CDR3 runs to 15 residues. V lost 4 bases to trimming and J lost 6 bases; unmatched junction nucleotides: 7. The germline V gene has CDR1 GTSNPN and CDR2 SVGIG (reference sequence). CDR3 nucleotide sequence: TGTGCCTGGACCGTCGGACTAGCGGGAGTGGATACGCAGTATTTT. Translation: CAWTVGLAGVDTQYF.

This clone has only a few counts. The V and J genes are TRBV18 and TRBJ2-7; weak D call: TRBD1 (6 bases). Trimming removed 4 bases at V and 9 bases at J, with 13 bases between. Germline V gene data show CDR1 as KGHSH and CDR2 as LQKENI. The CDR3 totals 12 residues. The CDR3 reads CASSRPQGRQYF. Written as DNA, the CDR3 is TGTGCCAGCTCACGACCTCAGGGGAGGCAGTACTTC.

This chain connects TRBV9 to TRBJ2-2, with D uncertain. The germline V gene encodes CDR1 SGDLS and CDR2 YYNGEE. This CDR3 contains 15 residues. V lost 4 bases and J 4 bases, leaving 14 bases between the germline ends. The DNA for the CDR3 is TGTGCCAGCAGCCTAAGAAGATTCCGCACCGGGGAGCTGTTTTTT. This codes for CASSLRRFRTGELFF.

The chain recombines TRBV19 with TRBJ2-3; 7 nucleotides line up with TRBD1. CDR1 and CDR2 (germline): LNHDA, SQIVND (reference sequence). The ends lost 8 bases at V and 4 bases at J; junction bases unmatched: 9. The CDR3 contains 14 residues. The DNA of the CDR3 is TGTGCCAGTGGCATGACAGGGTTCCCAGATACGCAGTATTTT. Protein sequence: CASGMTGFPDTQYF.

The chain couples TRBV5-5 to TRBJ1-2; 9 positions agree with TRBD1. V was pared by 2 bases and J by 6 bases, with 8 bases of the junction left unmatched. This CDR3 is built from 15 residues. Germline values: CDR1 SGHKS, CDR2 YYEKEE (reference sequence). CDR3 region: CASSFEGQGINGYTF. The CDR3 nucleotides are TGTGCCAGCAGCTTTGAAGGACAGGGGATTAATGGCTACACCTTC.

This chain joins TRBV9 and TRBJ2-3, with TRBD2 matching over 8 bases. J lost 2 bases, V lost 4 bases, and 9 bases had no gene match. There are 16 residues in the CDR3. In germline, CDR1 is SGDLS, CDR2 YYNGEE. For the CDR3, the DNA is TGTGCCAGCAGCCGCCGAGGGCGGGAGGCCACAGATACGCAGTATTTT. As protein: CASSRRGREATDTQYF.

The chain has TRBV5-1 and TRBJ2-5; 8 bases fit TRBD2. The CDR3 is 15 residues long. Germline V gene lookup returns CDR1 SGHRS and CDR2 YFSETQ. V lost 0 bases, J lost 4 bases, and 5 bases stayed unmatched. CDR3 sequence reads: CASSLVSGTGETQYF. The DNA of the CDR3 is TGCGCCAGCAGCTTGGTTAGCGGGACGGGAGAGACCCAGTACTTC.

This clone was counted a few times. The genes are TRBV7-3 and TRBJ2-2, with a weak D call TRBD1 (5 bases). Deletions cut 0 bases from V and 6 bases from J, with 17 bases between. CDR1 SGHTA and CDR2 FQGTGA come from the germline V gene. The CDR3 has 17 amino acids. DNA of the CDR3: TGTGCCAGCAGCTTAACGAATCCCAGGGATTCACCCGGGGAGCTGTTTTTT. It codes for CASSLTNPRDSPGELFF.

This clone has just a few counts. The V call is TRBV10-1, the J call TRBJ2-5, with 7 positions matching TRBD1. The CDR3 covers 14 residues. Unmatched junction bases numbered 5, after V lost 4 bases and J lost 3 bases. The V gene's germline CDR1 is WNHNN and CDR2 SYGVQD (reference sequence). The CDR3: CASSGTGTEETQYF. The CDR3 DNA is TGCGCCAGCAGTGGTACCGGGACAGAAGAGACCCAGTACTTC.

The V gene is TRBV6-1, the J gene TRBJ1-5; 9 bases line up with TRBD1. The CDR3 is 15 amino acids. Germline V lookup: CDR1 MNHNS, CDR2 SASEGT. Trimming removed 6 bases from V and 1 base from J; junction bases left unmatched: 4. The CDR3 here is CASRIGQGSNQPQHF. The CDR3 nucleotides read TGTGCCAGCAGGATTGGACAGGGGAGCAATCAGCCCCAGCATTTT.

The chain combines TRBV30 with TRBJ1-5; D unclear. Germline CDR1 is GTSNPN and CDR2 is SVGIG (reference sequence). The V and J ends lost 2 bases and 5 bases respectively, with 10 bases between them. The CDR3 runs to 13 residues. The CDR3 reads CAWSSYRDQPQHF. The CDR3 DNA reads TGTGCCTGGAGTTCCTACAGAGATCAGCCCCAGCATTTT.

This chain uses TRBV6-5 with TRBJ2-1, with 9 bases aligning to TRBD2. Germline CDR1 is MNHEY and CDR2 is SVGAGI. V dropped 3 bases and J dropped 3; count of bases not matched to a gene: 3. The CDR3 spans 15 residues. The CDR3 reads CASSYYSGSYNEQFF. The CDR3 DNA is TGTGCCAGCAGTTATTATAGCGGGAGCTACAATGAGCAGTTCTTC.

V gene TRBV29-1 combines with J gene TRBJ1-3; TRBD1 might be the D (5 bases). Germline CDR1 SQVTM, CDR2 ANQGSEA. The CDR3 is 14 residues long. V lost 0 bases and J lost 2, with 8 bases in between. This chain's CDR3 is CSVEENRPGNTIYF. The CDR3 DNA follows: TGCAGCGTTGAAGAAAACAGGCCTGGAAACACCATATATTTT.

This chain connects TRBV30 to TRBJ2-7; D perhaps matches TRBD2 (6 bases). The CDR3 spans 15 residues. The V gene lost 2 bases and the J gene lost 3 bases, with 17 bases spanning the gap. From germline, CDR1 is GTSNPN and CDR2 SVGIG (reference sequence). This chain's CDR3 is CAWSPGSIGGYEQYF. In nucleotides, the CDR3 is TGTGCCTGGAGTCCCGGATCAATCGGGGGCTACGAGCAGTACTTC. Full variable domain (outside the CDR3, taken from reference TRBV30 and TRBJ2-7): SQTIHQWPATLVQPVGSPLSLECTVEGTSNPNLYWYRQAAGRGLQLLFYSVGIGQISSEVPQNLSASRPQDRQFILSSKKLLLSDSGFYLCAWSPGSIGGYEQYFGPGTRLTVT.

The chain has TRBV5-6 and TRBJ2-6; 8 bases map to TRBD1. Trimming cost V 2 bases and J 0 bases; bases outside gene matches: 7. Germline assignment: CDR1 SGHDT and CDR2 YYEEEE. The CDR3 covers 18 residues. This CDR3 is CASSFPTGEISGANVLTF. The CDR3 DNA reads TGTGCCAGCAGCTTCCCGACAGGGGAGATCTCTGGGGCCAACGTCCTGACTTTC.

This clone appeared a single time. The CDR3 is CASRNGTFYGYTF. CDR3 DNA: TGTGCCAGCAGAAACGGGACTTTCTATGGCTACACCTTC. The chain joins TRBV2 to TRBJ1-2; possibly TRBD1 for D (5 bases). Trimming pared 6 bases from V and 4 bases from J, leaving 12 bases between. The CDR3 covers 13 residues. Germline assignment: CDR1 SNHLY and CDR2 FYNNEI.

The V and J genes are TRBV2 and TRBJ2-7, with D tentatively TRBD2 (6 bases). With 9 bases removed from V and 6 bases from J, the gap between germline ends came to 15 bases. CDR1 and CDR2 (germline): SNHLY, FYNNEI. The CDR3 length is 12 residues. CDR3 sequence (DNA): TGTGCCAGTGCCGGGGAGGTCCGCGAGCAGTACTTC. Its translation: CASAGEVREQYF. The whole variable domain, filled in from reference TRBV2 and TRBJ2-7, reads EPEVTQTPSHQVTQMGQEVILRCVPISNHLYFYWYRQILGQKVEFLVSFYNNEISEKSEIFDDQFSVERPDGSNFTLKIRSTKLEDSAMYFCASAGEVREQYFGPGTRLTVT.

The chain carries TRBV4-1 and TRBJ2-3, with 10 bases fitting TRBD2. The CDR3 spans 19 residues. The V gene's germline CDR1 is MGHRA and CDR2 YSYEKL. V lost 0 bases and J lost 3; bases outside the gene matches: 12. The CDR3 sequence is CASSQDYSGRFEGTDTQYF. The CDR3 DNA is TGCGCCAGCAGCCAAGATTATAGCGGGAGGTTTGAGGGAACAGATACGCAGTATTTT.